The 6 T cell receptor beta chains presented below share a single source sample, sequenced in a study of shared clonotypes between healthy human individuals. Sequencing was performed with immunoSEQ multiplex PCR; in TCRdb, only in-frame clones are kept and a portion is missing. Counted here are about 2 million clones, roughly 95% occurring once; the ten biggest clones make up 0.85% to 1.2%. CD8 cells classed as naive were CD45RO-negative and positively selected for CCR7, excluding terminally differentiated effector memory CD45RA+ cells. Sequenced material: naive CD8+ T cells sorted from blood. The source of these receptors is a man between 18 and 35 years old in good health.

This sequence joins TRBV27 and TRBJ2-3; D may be TRBD2 (5 bases). The V gene's germline CDR1 is MNHEY and CDR2 SMNVEV (reference sequence). The CDR3 is 13 residues long. The V gene lost 7 bases and the J gene lost 2 bases, with 10 bases spanning the gap. CDR3 residues: CASTKRYTDTQYF. The CDR3 DNA sequence: TGTGCCAGCACGAAGCGGTACACAGATACGCAGTATTTT.

This chain connects TRBV10-3 to TRBJ1-1, with 10 bases identical to TRBD1. Germline lookup yields CDR1 ENHRY and CDR2 SYGVKD. Unmatched junction bases numbered 7, after V lost 6 bases and J lost 6 bases. The CDR3 has 14 residues. In DNA, the CDR3 is TGTGCCATCAGGACGCCGGGACAGGGGCCTGAAGCTTTCTTT. The encoded protein is CAIRTPGQGPEAFF.

Remarks on this clone: At the DNA level, this CDR3 is encoded by other sequences in the same sample as well. V and J are TRBV30 and TRBJ2-1; possible D gene TRBD2, 6 bases. Germline V CDR1 and CDR2: GTSNPN, SVGIG (reference sequence). V was trimmed by 0 bases and J by 1 base, leaving 7 bases between them. CDR3 length: 14 amino acids. DNA of the CDR3: TGTGCCTGGAGTGTGGGGGGTTCCTACAATGAGCAGTTCTTC. Its protein product is CAWSVGGSYNEQFF.

This clone has only one observation. This chain connects TRBV2 to TRBJ1-2; TRBD1 matches 8 bases. Germline assignment: CDR1 SNHLY and CDR2 FYNNEI. Unmatched junction bases numbered 13, after V lost 0 bases and J lost 10 bases. CDR3 size: 16 residues. The CDR3 is CASSEALGTGGNVYTF. CDR3 DNA: TGTGCCAGCAGTGAAGCGCTCGGGACAGGAGGGAATGTCTACACCTTC.

The V and J genes are TRBV27 and TRBJ2-7, with D possibly being TRBD1 (8 bases). The CDR3 spans 18 residues. The germline V gene encodes CDR1 MNHEY and CDR2 SMNVEV (reference sequence). Trimming took 4 bases from V and 0 from J, leaving 22 bases between them. DNA for the CDR3: TGTGCCAGCAGTTCGAACAGGGGGGGTTTCCTAGCCTCCTACGAGCAGTACTTC. Its translation is CASSSNRGGFLASYEQYF.

As regards this clone: The same CDR3 arises from other DNA sequences in this sample as well. This chain joins TRBV7-9 and TRBJ1-6, with 9 nucleotides matching TRBD1. Per germline, CDR1 SEHNR and CDR2 FQNEAQ (reference sequence). V was clipped by 1 base and J by 2 bases; unmatched bases: 3. The CDR3 extends over 17 amino acids. The CDR3 DNA sequence: TGTGCCAGCAGCTTAGGGGGACAGGGACCCTATAATTCACCCCTCCACTTT. It codes for CASSLGGQGPYNSPLHF.